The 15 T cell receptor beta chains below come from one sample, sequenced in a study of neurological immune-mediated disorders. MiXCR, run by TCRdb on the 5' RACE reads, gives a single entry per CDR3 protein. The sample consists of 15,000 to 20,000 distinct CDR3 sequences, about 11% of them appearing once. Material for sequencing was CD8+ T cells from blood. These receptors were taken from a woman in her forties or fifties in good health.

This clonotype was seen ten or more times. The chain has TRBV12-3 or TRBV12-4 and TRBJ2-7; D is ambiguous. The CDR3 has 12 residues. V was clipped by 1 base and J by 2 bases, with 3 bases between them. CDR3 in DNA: TGTGCCAGCAGTTTAGTGACCTACGAGCAGTACTTC. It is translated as CASSLVTYEQYF.

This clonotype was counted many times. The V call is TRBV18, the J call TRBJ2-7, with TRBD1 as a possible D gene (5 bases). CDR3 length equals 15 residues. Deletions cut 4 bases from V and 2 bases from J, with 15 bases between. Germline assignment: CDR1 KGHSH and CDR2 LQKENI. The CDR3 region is CASSRKNRLPYEQYF. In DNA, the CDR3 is TGTGCCAGCTCACGGAAAAACAGGTTACCCTACGAGCAGTACTTC. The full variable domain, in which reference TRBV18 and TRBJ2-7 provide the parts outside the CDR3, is NAGVMQNPRHLVRRRGQEARLRCSPMKGHSHVYWYRQLPEEGLKFMVYLQKENIIDESGMPKERFSAEFPKEGPSILRIQQVVRGDSAAYFCASSRKNRLPYEQYFGPGTRLTVT.

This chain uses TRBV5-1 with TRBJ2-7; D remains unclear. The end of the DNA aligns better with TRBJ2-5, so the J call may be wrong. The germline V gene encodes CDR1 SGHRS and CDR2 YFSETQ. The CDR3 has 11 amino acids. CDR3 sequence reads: CASSLKETQYF. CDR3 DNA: TGCGCCAGCAGCTTGAAAGAGACCCAGTACTTC.

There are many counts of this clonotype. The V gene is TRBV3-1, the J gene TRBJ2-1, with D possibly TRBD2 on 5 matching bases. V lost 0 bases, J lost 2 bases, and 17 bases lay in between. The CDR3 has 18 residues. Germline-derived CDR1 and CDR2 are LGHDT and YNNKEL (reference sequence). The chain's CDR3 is CASSQEVGSLFPYNEQFF. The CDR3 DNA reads TGTGCCAGCAGCCAAGAAGTGGGGAGCCTTTTCCCCTACAATGAGCAGTTCTTC.

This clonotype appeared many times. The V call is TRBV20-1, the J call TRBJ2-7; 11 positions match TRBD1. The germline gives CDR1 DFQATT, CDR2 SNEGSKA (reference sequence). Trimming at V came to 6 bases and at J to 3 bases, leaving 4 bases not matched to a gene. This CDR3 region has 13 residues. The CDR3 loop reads CSAGGTGGYEQYF. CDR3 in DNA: TGCAGTGCGGGCGGGACAGGGGGCTACGAGCAGTACTTC.

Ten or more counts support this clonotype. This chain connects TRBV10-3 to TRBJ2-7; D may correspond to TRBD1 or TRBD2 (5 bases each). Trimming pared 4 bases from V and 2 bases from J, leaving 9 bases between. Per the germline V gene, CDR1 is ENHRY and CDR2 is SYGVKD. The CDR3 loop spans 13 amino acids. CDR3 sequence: CAISGGVPYEQYF. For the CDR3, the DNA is TGTGCCATCAGTGGAGGGGTCCCCTACGAGCAGTACTTC.

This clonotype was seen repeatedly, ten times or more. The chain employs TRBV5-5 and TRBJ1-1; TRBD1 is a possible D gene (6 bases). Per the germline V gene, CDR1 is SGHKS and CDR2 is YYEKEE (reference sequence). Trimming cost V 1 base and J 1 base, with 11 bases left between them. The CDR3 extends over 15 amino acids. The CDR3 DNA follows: TGTGCCAGCAGCTTGTCAGGGGCCCGGAACACTGAAGCTTTCTTT. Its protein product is CASSLSGARNTEAFF.

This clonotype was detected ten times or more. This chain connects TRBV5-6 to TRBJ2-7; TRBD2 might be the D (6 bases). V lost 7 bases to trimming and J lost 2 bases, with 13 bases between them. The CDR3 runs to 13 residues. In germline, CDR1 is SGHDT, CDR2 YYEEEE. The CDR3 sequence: CASVAGNTYEQYF. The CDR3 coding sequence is TGTGCCAGCGTGGCGGGGAACACCTACGAGCAGTACTTC.

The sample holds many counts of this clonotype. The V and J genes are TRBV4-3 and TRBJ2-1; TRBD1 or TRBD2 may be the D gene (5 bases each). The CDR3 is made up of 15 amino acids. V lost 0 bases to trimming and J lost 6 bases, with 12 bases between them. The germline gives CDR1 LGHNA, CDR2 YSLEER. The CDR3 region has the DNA TGCGCCAGCAGCCAAGATGGAGAGGGGCGCAATGAGCAGTTCTTC. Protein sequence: CASSQDGEGRNEQFF.

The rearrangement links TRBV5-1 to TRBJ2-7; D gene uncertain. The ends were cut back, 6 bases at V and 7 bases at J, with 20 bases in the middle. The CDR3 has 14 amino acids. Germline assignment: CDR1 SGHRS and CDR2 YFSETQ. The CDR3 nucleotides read TGCGCCAGCAAAACAAACCAAGGTCCTCTTGAGCAGTACTTC. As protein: CASKTNQGPLEQYF.

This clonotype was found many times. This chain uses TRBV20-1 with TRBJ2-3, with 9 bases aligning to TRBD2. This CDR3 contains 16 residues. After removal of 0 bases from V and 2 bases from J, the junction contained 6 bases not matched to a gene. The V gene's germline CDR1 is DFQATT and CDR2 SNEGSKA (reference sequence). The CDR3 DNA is TGCAGTGCTAGAGATCCTAGCGGGGTTAACACAGATACGCAGTATTTT. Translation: CSARDPSGVNTDTQYF.

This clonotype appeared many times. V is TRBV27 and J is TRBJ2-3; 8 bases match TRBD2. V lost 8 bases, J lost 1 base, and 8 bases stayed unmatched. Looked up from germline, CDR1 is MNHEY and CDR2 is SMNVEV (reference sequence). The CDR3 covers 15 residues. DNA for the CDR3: TGTGCCAGCGACGAACGGGGGGGACGCACAGATACGCAGTATTTT. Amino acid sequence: CASDERGGRTDTQYF.

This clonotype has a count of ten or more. The CDR3 reads CASTPGLAGELFF. The CDR3 DNA follows: TGTGCCAGTACCCCCGGACTAGCCGGGGAGCTGTTTTTT. V and J are TRBV19 and TRBJ2-2, with 7 bases aligning to TRBD2. CDR3 length: 13 residues. Trimming cost V 7 bases and J 6 bases; bases outside gene matches: 5. The germline V gene encodes CDR1 LNHDA and CDR2 SQIVND (reference sequence).

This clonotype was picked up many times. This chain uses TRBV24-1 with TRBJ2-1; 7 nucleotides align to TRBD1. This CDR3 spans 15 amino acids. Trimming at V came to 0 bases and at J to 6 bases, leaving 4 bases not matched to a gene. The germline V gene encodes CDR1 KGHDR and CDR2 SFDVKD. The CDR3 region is CATSDLRAGGNEQFF. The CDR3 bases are TGTGCCACCAGTGATTTGCGGGCAGGGGGCAATGAGCAGTTCTTC.

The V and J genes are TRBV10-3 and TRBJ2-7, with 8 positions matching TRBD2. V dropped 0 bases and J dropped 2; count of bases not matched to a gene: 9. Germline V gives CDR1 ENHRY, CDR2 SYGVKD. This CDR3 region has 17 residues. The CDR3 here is CAISESKGRGVTYEQYF. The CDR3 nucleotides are TGTGCCATCAGTGAGTCAAAAGGGCGGGGGGTAACCTACGAGCAGTACTTC.